Listed here is a single T cell receptor (beta chain). Its antigen is as yet unknown. The PCR ran on 60 Vbeta and 13 Jbeta primers. Sequenced by immunoSEQ multiplex PCR; TCRdb stores in-frame clones only, minus some. The sample carries under 250,000 clones, roughly 80% recorded once. This entry is derived from a study of cytomegalovirus exposure and HLA in healthy donors. Study details: Around 80 million unique TCR sequences came from HLA-typed donors in an early release. General study findings and limits: The authors later linked a missense DCLRE1C variant to TCR beta V- and J-gene trimming.

The clonotype comes from a male donor in good health and CMV-seronegative. The sample taken for sequencing was PBMCs.

The CDR3 sequence is CAWSGTGSGNTIYF. The CDR3 DNA sequence: TGTGCCTGGAGTGGGACAGGGTCTGGAAACACCATATATTTT. J is TRBJ1-3 and V is TRBV30; 8 bases line up with TRBD1. Trimming took 1 base from V and 1 from J; bases not matched to a gene: 0. This CDR3 has 14 amino acids. CDR1 and CDR2 (germline): GTSNPN, SVGIG (reference sequence). The full variable domain, in which reference TRBV30 and TRBJ1-3 provide the parts outside the CDR3, is SQTIHQWPATLVQPVGSPLSLECTVEGTSNPNLYWYRQAAGRGLQLLFYSVGIGQISSEVPQNLSASRPQDRQFILSSKKLLLSDSGFYLCAWSGTGSGNTIYFGEGSWLTVV.